These 8 T cell receptor beta chains were sequenced from one sample in a study of T-cell reconstitution after alpha-beta-depleted transplantation in children. Preparation of the TCRbeta library involved a method that used unique molecular identifiers. One entry per CDR3 protein results from TCRdb running MiXCR on the PCR reads. The table lists 700,000 or so distinct CDR3 sequences, over 10% of them singletons. The sample in question was PBMCs, obtained before TCRalphabeta/CD19-depleted stem cell transplant. All receptors derive from a girl aged 2 to 9 with congenital amegakaryocytic thrombocytopenia, due to receive a stem cell transplant.

The chain recombines TRBV7-7 with TRBJ2-2; D is undetermined. Looked up from germline, CDR1 is SSHAT and CDR2 is FNYEAQ (reference sequence). V lost 4 bases and J 7 bases, leaving 10 bases between the germline ends. The CDR3 sequence is 13 residues long. In DNA, the CDR3 is TGTGCCAGCAGCTCCCCAATAATCGGGGAGCTGTTTTTT. Protein product: CASSSPIIGELFF.

This clonotype was detected many times. The chain combines TRBV4-1 with TRBJ2-7; 7 bases agree with TRBD2. CDR1 and CDR2 from the germline V gene are MGHRA and YSYEKL. The CDR3 contains 17 residues. V was clipped by 0 bases and J by 7 bases; unmatched bases: 15. CDR3 sequence reads: CASSQERAGAVLGEQYF. CDR3 sequence (DNA): TGCGCCAGCAGCCAAGAAAGGGCGGGAGCTGTCTTAGGGGAGCAGTACTTC.

A remark on this clonotype: This sequence may be a read error, since a much larger clone differs from it by one base. The CDR3 DNA reads as TGCAGTGCTAGAGATCGCGCTGGCGGTTACTACGAGCAGTACTTC. Translated: CSARDRAGGYYEQYF. V and J are TRBV20-1 and TRBJ2-7; D ambiguous. From germline, CDR1 is DFQATT and CDR2 SNEGSKA (reference sequence). The CDR3 runs to 15 residues. Trimming cost V 0 bases and J 3 bases, with 15 bases left between them.

The V gene is TRBV20-1, the J gene TRBJ2-2; 14 bases are shared with TRBD2. This CDR3 is built from 16 residues. V was clipped by 5 bases and J by 4 bases; unmatched bases: 6. CDR1 and CDR2 (germline): DFQATT, SNEGSKA (reference sequence). Here the CDR3 reads CSAATSGRASTGELFF. The DNA of the CDR3 is TGCAGTGCTGCGACTAGCGGGAGGGCCTCCACCGGGGAGCTGTTTTTT.

The V gene is TRBV27, the J gene TRBJ1-1, with 7 bases lining up with TRBD1. V lost 3 bases, J lost 3 bases, and 10 bases stayed unmatched. Looked up from germline, CDR1 is MNHEY and CDR2 is SMNVEV (reference sequence). CDR3 length equals 16 residues. The CDR3 DNA reads TGTGCCAGCAGTTTCATCACCGGGACAGCGGACACTGAAGCTTTCTTT. It specifies CASSFITGTADTEAFF.

V usage is TRBV7-9 and J usage is TRBJ2-2, with TRBD1 identical over 7 bases. After removal of 5 bases from V and 1 base from J, the junction contained 4 bases not matched to a gene. The CDR3 length is 15 residues. Germline V CDR1 and CDR2: SEHNR, FQNEAQ (reference sequence). The CDR3 coding sequence is TGTGCCAGCAGCCCTCGGGACAGGAACACCGGGGAGCTGTTTTTT. The encoded protein is CASSPRDRNTGELFF.

This clonotype has a count of ten or more. The chain couples TRBV7-2 to TRBJ2-7; 15 bases fit TRBD2. The CDR3 is made up of 18 amino acids. With 6 bases clipped from V and 3 bases from J, the junction kept 12 bases outside the gene matches. CDR1 and CDR2 from the germline V gene are SGHTA and FQGNSA. CDR3 sequence reads: CASSRYETGLAGGYEQYF. DNA of the CDR3: TGTGCCAGCAGTCGATATGAGACGGGACTAGCGGGAGGCTACGAGCAGTACTTC.

The chain employs TRBV5-1 and TRBJ2-1, with a possible D match to TRBD1 (5 bases). Trimming left V 0 bases short and J 12 bases short, with 10 bases between. The length of the CDR3 is 12 residues. Germline CDR1 reads SGHRS; CDR2 reads YFSETQ. The CDR3 sequence is CASSLGQGRQFF. DNA of the CDR3: TGCGCCAGCAGCTTGGGTCAGGGTAGGCAGTTCTTC.